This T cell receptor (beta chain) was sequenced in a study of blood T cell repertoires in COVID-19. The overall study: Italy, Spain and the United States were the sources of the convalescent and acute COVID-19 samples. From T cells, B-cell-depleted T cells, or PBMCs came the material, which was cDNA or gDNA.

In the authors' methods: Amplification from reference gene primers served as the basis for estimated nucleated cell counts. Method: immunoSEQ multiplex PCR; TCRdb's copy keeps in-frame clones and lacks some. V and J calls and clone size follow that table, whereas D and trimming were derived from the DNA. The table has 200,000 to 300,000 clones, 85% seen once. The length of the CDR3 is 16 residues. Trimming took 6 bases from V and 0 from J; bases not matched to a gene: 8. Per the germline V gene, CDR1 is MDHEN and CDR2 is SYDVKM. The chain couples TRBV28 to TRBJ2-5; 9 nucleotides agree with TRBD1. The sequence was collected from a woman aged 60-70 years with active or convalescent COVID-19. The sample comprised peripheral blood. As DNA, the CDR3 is TGTGCCAGCAGGCCCCGGACAGGGGTCTACCAAGAGACCCAGTACTTC. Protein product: CASRPRTGVYQETQYF.